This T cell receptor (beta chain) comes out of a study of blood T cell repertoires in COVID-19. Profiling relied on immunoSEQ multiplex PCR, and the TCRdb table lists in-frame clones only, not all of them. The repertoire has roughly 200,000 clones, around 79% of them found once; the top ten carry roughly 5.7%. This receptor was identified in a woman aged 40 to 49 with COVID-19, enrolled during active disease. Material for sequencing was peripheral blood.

The CDR3 spells CASTEQGAGTEAFF. The CDR3 DNA reads TGTGCCAGCACCGAACAGGGGGCCGGCACTGAAGCTTTCTTT. The chain uses TRBV2 and TRBJ1-1; the match to TRBD1 covers 9 bases. This CDR3 has 14 amino acids. Trimming took 7 bases from V and 4 from J; bases not matched to a gene: 7. Germline-derived CDR1 and CDR2 are SNHLY and FYNNEI.